These T cell receptor beta chains were read from a single sample in a study of cytomegalovirus exposure and HLA in healthy donors. Assay used: immunoSEQ multiplex PCR; TCRdb lists only in-frame clones, some missing. The data show tens of thousands of clones, roughly 80% seen once. Input material: PBMCs. The source of these receptors is a girl aged 2 to 10 in good health and CMV-seropositive. Each CDR3 is given without its conserved first and last residue.

len: 14
j_gene: TRBJ2-7
v_gene: TRBV10-2
CDR3aa: ASSDGGFAGEDEQY

len: 12
j_gene: TRBJ2-7
v_gene: TRBV4-1
CDR3aa: ASSQGGQSYEQY

len: 13
j_gene: TRBJ2-2
v_gene: TRBV10-3
CDR3aa: AIREQGGGTGELF

len: 9
j_gene: TRBJ1-1
v_gene: TRBV30
CDR3aa: AWNRRTEAF

len: 12
j_gene: TRBJ2-7
v_gene: TRBV9
CDR3aa: ASSPGVGYGEQY

len: 10
j_gene: TRBJ1-1
v_gene: TRBV5-1
CDR3aa: ASSSRGPEAF

len: 13
j_gene: TRBJ1-2
v_gene: TRBV27
CDR3aa: ASSRRGGTGDGYT

len: 9
j_gene: TRBJ2-1
v_gene: TRBV27
CDR3aa: ASSLEGEQF

len: 6
j_gene: TRBJ2-1
v_gene: TRBV5-1
CDR3aa: ASSLAI

len: 14
j_gene: TRBJ1-5
v_gene: TRBV10-2
CDR3aa: ASRERGYGRNQPQH

len: 10
j_gene: TRBJ2-5
v_gene: TRBV30
CDR3aa: AWSSVKETQY

len: 15
j_gene: TRBJ1-2
v_gene: TRBV28
CDR3aa: ASSSRGTGGIIYGYT

len: 16
j_gene: TRBJ2-2
v_gene: TRBV9
CDR3aa: ASSETTSGRWGTGELF

len: 12
j_gene: TRBJ2-7
v_gene: TRBV27
CDR3aa: ASSYRQGTYEQY

len: 13
j_gene: TRBJ2-2
v_gene: TRBV30
CDR3aa: AWTWTWEITGELF

len: 9
j_gene: TRBJ2-7
v_gene: TRBV30
CDR3aa: AWRGGLEQY

len: 13
j_gene: TRBJ2-3
v_gene: TRBV6-5
CDR3aa: ASSYGSSPTDTQY

len: 15
j_gene: TRBJ2-1
v_gene: TRBV28
CDR3aa: ASSLWVRDRAPGEQF

len: 12
j_gene: TRBJ2-3
v_gene: TRBV9
CDR3aa: ASSAHRDTDTQY

len: 12
j_gene: TRBJ2-3
v_gene: TRBV27
CDR3aa: ASGNRGMRDTQY

len: 11
j_gene: TRBJ1-4
v_gene: TRBV5-6
CDR3aa: ASSLRTGQKLF

len: 13
j_gene: TRBJ2-3
v_gene: TRBV4-2
CDR3aa: ASSQEGTLANTQY